This T cell receptor (beta chain) was found in a study of shared clonotypes between healthy human individuals. Turning to the study itself: The donor group consisted of two women and three men, aged 18 to 49. Findings of the study overall: Sampling included only blood; tissue repertoires likely differ. A limitation of the genetic and exposure-history diversity represented arose from few donors.

Each unsorted sample relied on roughly 84 million PBMCs as its source of genomic DNA. Repertoires were generated with immunoSEQ multiplex PCR, while TCRdb's copy carries only in-frame clones and drops some. The sample shows fewer than 700,000 clones, around three quarters of them seen only once. Comment on this clone: Its cognate antigen is unknown.

The germline V gene has CDR1 SQVTM and CDR2 ANQGSEA. Trimming removed 3 bases from V and 0 bases from J, with 12 bases in between. The CDR3 sequence is 14 residues long. The V and J genes are TRBV29-1 and TRBJ2-7, with D hard to call. The receptor was isolated from a woman in her 40s in good health. Some clones in this sample may be carry-over from other donors' samples. The sequenced material came from PBMCs. For the CDR3, the DNA is TGCAGCGTTGAGAGCCGAGACCACTCCTACGAGCAGTACTTC. This sequence encodes CSVESRDHSYEQYF.